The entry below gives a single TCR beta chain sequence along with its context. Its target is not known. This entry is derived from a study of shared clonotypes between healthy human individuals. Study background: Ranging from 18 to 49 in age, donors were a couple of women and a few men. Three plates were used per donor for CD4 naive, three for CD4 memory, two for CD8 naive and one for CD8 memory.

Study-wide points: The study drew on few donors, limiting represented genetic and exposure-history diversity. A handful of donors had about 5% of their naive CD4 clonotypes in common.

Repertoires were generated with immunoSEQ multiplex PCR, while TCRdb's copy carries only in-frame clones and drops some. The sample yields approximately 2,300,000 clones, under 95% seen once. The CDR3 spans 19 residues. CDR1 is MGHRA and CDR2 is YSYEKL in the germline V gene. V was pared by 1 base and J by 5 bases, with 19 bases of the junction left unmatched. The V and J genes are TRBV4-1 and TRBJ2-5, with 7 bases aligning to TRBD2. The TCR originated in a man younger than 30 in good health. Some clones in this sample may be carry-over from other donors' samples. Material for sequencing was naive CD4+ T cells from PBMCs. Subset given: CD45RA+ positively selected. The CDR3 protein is CASSQGASGTQAGGETQYF. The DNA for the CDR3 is TGCGCCAGCAGCCAAGGTGCCAGCGGGACGCAAGCAGGTGGCGAGACCCAGTACTTC.